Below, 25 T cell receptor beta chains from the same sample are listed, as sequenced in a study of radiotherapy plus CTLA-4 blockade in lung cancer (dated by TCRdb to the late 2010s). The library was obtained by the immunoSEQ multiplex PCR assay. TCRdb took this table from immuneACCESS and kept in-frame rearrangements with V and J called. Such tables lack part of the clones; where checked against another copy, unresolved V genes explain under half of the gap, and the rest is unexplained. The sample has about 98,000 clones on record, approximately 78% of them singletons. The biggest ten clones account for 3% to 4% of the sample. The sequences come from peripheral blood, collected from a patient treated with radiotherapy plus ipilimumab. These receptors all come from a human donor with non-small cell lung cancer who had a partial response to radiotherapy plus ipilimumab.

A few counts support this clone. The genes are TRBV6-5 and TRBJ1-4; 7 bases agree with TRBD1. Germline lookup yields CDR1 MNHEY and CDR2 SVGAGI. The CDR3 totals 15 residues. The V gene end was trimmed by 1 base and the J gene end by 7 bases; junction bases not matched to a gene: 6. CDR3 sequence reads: CASSYYQDRPEKLFF. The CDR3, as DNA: TGTGCCAGCAGTTACTATCAGGACAGGCCTGAAAAACTGTTTTTT.

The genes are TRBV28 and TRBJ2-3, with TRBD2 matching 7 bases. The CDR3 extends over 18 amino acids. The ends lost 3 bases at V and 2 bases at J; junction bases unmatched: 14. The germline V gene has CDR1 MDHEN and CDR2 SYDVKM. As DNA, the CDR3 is TGTGCCAGCAGTTTCGGGGGAGGGGACCGATATTACACAGATACGCAGTATTTT. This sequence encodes CASSFGGGDRYYTDTQYF.

The CDR3 is CASSLDGGGPGYTF. The CDR3 DNA follows: TGCGCCAGCAGCTTGGATGGGGGGGGTCCTGGCTACACCTTC. This chain uses TRBV5-1 with TRBJ1-2; the D gene is possibly TRBD1 (5 bases). The CDR3 extends over 14 amino acids. Germline values: CDR1 SGHRS, CDR2 YFSETQ. V was cut by 0 bases and J by 7 bases, with 13 bases left in between.

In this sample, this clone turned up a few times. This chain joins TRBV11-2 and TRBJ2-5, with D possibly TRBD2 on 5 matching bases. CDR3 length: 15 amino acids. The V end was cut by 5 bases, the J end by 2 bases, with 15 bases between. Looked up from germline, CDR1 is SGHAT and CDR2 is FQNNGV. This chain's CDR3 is CASSPTFGGQETQYF. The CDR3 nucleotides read TGTGCCAGCAGCCCAACCTTCGGAGGACAAGAGACCCAGTACTTC.

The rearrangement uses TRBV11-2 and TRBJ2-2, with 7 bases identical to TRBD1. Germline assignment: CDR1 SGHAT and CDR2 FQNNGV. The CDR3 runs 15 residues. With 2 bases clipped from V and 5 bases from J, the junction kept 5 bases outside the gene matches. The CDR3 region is CASSLMRQGTGELFF. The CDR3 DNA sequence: TGTGCCAGCAGCTTAATGAGACAGGGAACCGGGGAGCTGTTTTTT.

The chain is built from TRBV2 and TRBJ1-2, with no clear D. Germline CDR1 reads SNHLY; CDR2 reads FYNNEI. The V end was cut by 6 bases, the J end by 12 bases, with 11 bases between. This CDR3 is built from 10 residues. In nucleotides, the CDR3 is TGTGCCAGCAGGATTAGTCAGGACACCTTC. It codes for CASRISQDTF.

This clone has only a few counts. The CDR3 sequence is CSVAPGQLNYGYTF. In nucleotides, the CDR3 is TGCAGCGTTGCCCCGGGACAGCTAAACTATGGCTACACCTTC. The chain is built from TRBV29-1 and TRBJ1-2; 7 bases are a match to TRBD1. The length of the CDR3 is 14 residues. J was trimmed by 2 bases and V by 4 bases; bases with no gene match: 7. Germline V gives CDR1 SQVTM, CDR2 ANQGSEA.

In DNA, the CDR3 is TGTGCCAGCAGCGCGGGACAAGGGAGCTCCTACGAGCAGTACTTC. Protein: CASSAGQGSSYEQYF. This sequence joins TRBV9 and TRBJ2-7, with a weak D call TRBD1 (6 bases). This CDR3 has 15 amino acids. V was trimmed by 3 bases and J by 0 bases, leaving 13 bases between them. In germline, CDR1 is SGDLS, CDR2 YYNGEE.

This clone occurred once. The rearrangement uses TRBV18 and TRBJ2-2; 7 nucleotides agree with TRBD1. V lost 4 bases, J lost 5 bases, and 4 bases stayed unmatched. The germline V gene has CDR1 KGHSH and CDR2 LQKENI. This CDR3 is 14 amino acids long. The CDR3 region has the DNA TGTGCCAGCTCACTCGACAGGGCGACCGGGGAGCTGTTTTTT. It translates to CASSLDRATGELFF.

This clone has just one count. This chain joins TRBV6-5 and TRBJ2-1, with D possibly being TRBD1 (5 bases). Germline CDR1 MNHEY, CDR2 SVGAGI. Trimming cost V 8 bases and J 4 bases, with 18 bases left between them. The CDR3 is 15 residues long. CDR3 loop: CASGTGTKGYNEQFF. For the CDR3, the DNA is TGTGCCAGCGGTACGGGCACAAAGGGGTACAATGAGCAGTTCTTC.

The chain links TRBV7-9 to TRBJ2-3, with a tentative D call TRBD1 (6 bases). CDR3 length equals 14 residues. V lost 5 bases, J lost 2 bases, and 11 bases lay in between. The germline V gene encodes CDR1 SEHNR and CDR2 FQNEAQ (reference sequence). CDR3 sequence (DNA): TGTGCCAGCAGCATACACAGGGACACAGATACGCAGTATTTT. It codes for CASSIHRDTDTQYF.

For the CDR3, the DNA is TGTGCCAGCAGCTTAGCGGGGGTCCTCTACGAGCAGTACTTC. It translates to CASSLAGVLYEQYF. The rearrangement joins TRBV13 to TRBJ2-7; perhaps TRBD2 as D (6 bases). Germline V gene lookup returns CDR1 PRHDT and CDR2 FYEKMQ (reference sequence). CDR3 length: 14 residues. V was pared by 1 base and J by 3 bases, with 10 bases between.

CDR3 sequence reads: CASSLSPTSGTDTQYF. CDR3 DNA sequence: TGTGCCAGCAGCTTGTCCCCGACTAGCGGAACCGATACGCAGTATTTT. The chain recombines TRBV13 with TRBJ2-3; 9 positions match TRBD2. Germline-derived CDR1 and CDR2 are PRHDT and FYEKMQ (reference sequence). The CDR3 contains 16 residues. V dropped 3 bases and J dropped 6; count of bases not matched to a gene: 10.

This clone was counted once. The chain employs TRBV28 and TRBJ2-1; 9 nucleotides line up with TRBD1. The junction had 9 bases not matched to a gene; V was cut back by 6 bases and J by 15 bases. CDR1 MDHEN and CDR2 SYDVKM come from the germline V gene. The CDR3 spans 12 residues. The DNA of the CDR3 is TGTGCCAGCAGCTCAACCGGGACAGGGACGTTCTTC. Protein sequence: CASSSTGTGTFF.

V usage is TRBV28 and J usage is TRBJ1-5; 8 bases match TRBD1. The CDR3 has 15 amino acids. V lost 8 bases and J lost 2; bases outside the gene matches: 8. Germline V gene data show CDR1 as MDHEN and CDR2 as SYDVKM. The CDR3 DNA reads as TGTGCCAGCGGCCCCCCGACAGGGGGCAATCAGCCCCAGCATTTT. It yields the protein CASGPPTGGNQPQHF.

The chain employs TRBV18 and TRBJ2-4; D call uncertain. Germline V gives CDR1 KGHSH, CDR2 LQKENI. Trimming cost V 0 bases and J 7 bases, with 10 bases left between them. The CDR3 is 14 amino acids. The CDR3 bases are TGTGCCAGCTCACCACCCTCCCCCGGGAACATTCAGTACTTC. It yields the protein CASSPPSPGNIQYF.

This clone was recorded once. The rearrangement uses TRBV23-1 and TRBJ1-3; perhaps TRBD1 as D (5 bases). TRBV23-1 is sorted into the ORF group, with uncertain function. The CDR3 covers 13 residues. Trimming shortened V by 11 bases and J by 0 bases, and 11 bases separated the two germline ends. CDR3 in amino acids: CAGRDGSGNTIYF. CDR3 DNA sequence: TGCGCCGGGAGGGACGGCTCTGGAAACACCATATATTTT.

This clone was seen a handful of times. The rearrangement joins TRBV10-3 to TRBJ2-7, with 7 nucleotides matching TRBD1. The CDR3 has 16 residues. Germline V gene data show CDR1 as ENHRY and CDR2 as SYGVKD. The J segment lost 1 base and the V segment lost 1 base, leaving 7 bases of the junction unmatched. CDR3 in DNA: TGTGCCATCAGTGAGTTTGACAGGGAGACTTCCTACGAGCAGTACTTC. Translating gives CAISEFDRETSYEQYF.

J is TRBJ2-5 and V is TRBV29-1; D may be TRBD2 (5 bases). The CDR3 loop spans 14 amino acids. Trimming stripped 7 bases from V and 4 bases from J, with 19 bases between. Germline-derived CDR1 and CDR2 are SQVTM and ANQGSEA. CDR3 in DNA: TGCAGCGCCCGACTACCGGGCCTCGGAGAGACCCAGTACTTC. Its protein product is CSARLPGLGETQYF.

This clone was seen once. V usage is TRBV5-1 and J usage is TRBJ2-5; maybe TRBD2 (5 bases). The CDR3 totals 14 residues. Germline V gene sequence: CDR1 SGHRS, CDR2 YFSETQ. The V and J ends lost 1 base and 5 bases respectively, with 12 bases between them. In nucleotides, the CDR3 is TGCGCCAGCAGCTTGTTTCGGGGAGAGGAGACCCAGTACTTC. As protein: CASSLFRGEETQYF.

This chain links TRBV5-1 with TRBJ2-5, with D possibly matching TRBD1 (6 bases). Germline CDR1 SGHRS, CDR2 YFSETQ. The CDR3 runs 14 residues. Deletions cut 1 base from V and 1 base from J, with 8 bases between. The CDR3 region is CASSLQGPQETQYF. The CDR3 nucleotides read TGCGCCAGCAGCTTGCAGGGGCCCCAAGAGACCCAGTACTTC.

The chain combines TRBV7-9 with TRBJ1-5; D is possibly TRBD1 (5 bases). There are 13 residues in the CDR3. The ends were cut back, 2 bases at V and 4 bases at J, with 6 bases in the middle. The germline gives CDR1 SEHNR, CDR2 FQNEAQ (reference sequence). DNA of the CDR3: TGTGCCAGCAGCTTAAGGGGAAATCAGCCCCAGCATTTT. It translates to CASSLRGNQPQHF. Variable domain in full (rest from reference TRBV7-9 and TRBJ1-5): DTGVSQNPRHKITKRGQNVTFRCDPISEHNRLYWYRQTLGQGPEFLTYFQNEAQLEKSRLLSDRFSAERPKGSFSTLEIQRTEQGDSAMYLCASSLRGNQPQHFGDGTRLSIL.

The CDR3 bases are TGTGCCATCAGTGACAGGGCAGGGGCCAACGTCCTGACTTTC. Its protein product is CAISDRAGANVLTF. This chain connects TRBV10-3 to TRBJ2-6; D is possibly TRBD1 (5 bases). CDR1 ENHRY and CDR2 SYGVKD come from the germline V gene. CDR3 length: 14 residues. Trimming shortened V by 3 bases and J by 4 bases, and 7 bases separated the two germline ends.

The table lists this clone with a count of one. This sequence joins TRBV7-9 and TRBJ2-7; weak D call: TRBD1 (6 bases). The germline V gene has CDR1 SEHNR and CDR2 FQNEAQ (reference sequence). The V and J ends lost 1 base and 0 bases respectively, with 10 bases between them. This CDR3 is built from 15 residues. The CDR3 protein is CASSLGDTSSYEQYF. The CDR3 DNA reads TGTGCCAGCAGCTTAGGGGACACGAGCTCCTACGAGCAGTACTTC.

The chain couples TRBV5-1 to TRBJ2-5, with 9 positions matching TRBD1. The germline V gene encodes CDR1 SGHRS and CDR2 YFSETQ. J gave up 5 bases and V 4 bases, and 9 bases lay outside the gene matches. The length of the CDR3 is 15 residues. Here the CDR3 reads CASSENTGGGETQYF. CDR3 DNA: TGCGCCAGCAGCGAGAACACAGGGGGCGGGGAGACCCAGTACTTC.